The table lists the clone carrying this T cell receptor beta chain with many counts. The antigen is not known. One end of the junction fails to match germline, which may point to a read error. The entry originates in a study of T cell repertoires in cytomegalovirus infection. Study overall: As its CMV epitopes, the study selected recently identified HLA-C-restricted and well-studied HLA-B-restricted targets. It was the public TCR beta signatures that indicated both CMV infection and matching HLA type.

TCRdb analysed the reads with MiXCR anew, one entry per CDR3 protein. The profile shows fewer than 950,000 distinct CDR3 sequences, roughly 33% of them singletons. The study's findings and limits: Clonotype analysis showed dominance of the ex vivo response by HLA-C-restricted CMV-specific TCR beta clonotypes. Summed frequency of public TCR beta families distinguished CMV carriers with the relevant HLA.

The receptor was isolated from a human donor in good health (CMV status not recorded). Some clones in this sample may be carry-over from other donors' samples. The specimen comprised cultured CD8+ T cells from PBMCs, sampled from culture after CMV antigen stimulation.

The CDR3 DNA is TGTGCTAGCAGCTTACTCGGACAGACGTCCTACCAAGAGACCCAGTACTTC. Protein product: CASSLLGQTSYQETQYF. The genes are TRBV7-7 and TRBJ2-5; D is perhaps TRBD1 (6 bases). Per germline, CDR1 SSHAT and CDR2 FNYEAQ (reference sequence). CDR3 length: 17 residues.